A single sample is the source of the 32 T cell receptor beta chains below, sequenced in a study of cytomegalovirus exposure and HLA in healthy donors. The PCR was carried out with 60 Vbeta primers and 13 Jbeta primers. The method was immunoSEQ multiplex PCR; TCRdb's version includes in-frame clones alone and lacks a portion of them. Among roughly 150,000 clones listed, 70% were seen once. The sequenced sample was PBMCs. The receptors were gathered from a man younger than 35 in good health and CMV-seropositive.

This chain links TRBV2 with TRBJ2-3; 8 bases are shared with TRBD2. The length of the CDR3 is 13 residues. Germline V CDR1 and CDR2: SNHLY, FYNNEI. With V trimmed by 10 bases and J by 8 bases, 11 bases remained unmatched. CDR3 sequence reads: CATTISGRGTQYF. The CDR3 DNA sequence: TGTGCCACCACCATCAGCGGGAGAGGTACGCAGTATTTT.

This clone was observed once. The genes are TRBV10-1 and TRBJ2-3; 8 bases map to TRBD2. CDR1 is WNHNN, CDR2 SYGVQD, per germline (reference sequence). With V trimmed by 5 bases and J by 2 bases, 3 bases remained unmatched. The CDR3 covers 14 residues. CDR3 coding DNA: TGCGCCAGCAGTTTAGCGGGGCCCACAGATACGCAGTATTTT. Translated, it gives CASSLAGPTDTQYF.

The chain employs TRBV30 and TRBJ2-5; 14 positions agree with TRBD2. V was clipped by 3 bases and J by 5 bases; unmatched bases: 5. The CDR3 spans 15 residues. CDR1 GTSNPN and CDR2 SVGIG come from the germline V gene (reference sequence). DNA of the CDR3: TGTGCCTGGAGCCTGGGACTAGCGGGAGATGAGACCCAGTACTTC. Protein product: CAWSLGLAGDETQYF.

This clone has a handful of counts. This chain connects TRBV7-2 to TRBJ1-1, with 7 bases matching TRBD1. Losses at the gene ends were 1 base for V and 10 bases for J; bases not matched to a gene: 9. CDR3 length: 14 amino acids. Germline V gene data show CDR1 as SGHTA and CDR2 as FQGNSA. The CDR3 sequence is CASSLDPGQRIAFF. CDR3 sequence (DNA): TGTGCCAGCAGCTTAGACCCGGGACAGAGGATAGCTTTCTTT.

The CDR3 DNA reads TGTGCCAGCAGCCCCCGCGGCGGGATGGGGAATGAGCAGTTCTTC. Protein sequence: CASSPRGGMGNEQFF. The V and J genes are TRBV2 and TRBJ2-1; possible D gene TRBD2, 6 bases. Germline-derived CDR1 and CDR2 are SNHLY and FYNNEI. This CDR3 is 15 amino acids long. Trimming took 6 bases from V and 7 from J, leaving 19 bases between them.

This sequence joins TRBV4-1 and TRBJ2-1; 10 positions agree with TRBD2. From germline, CDR1 is MGHRA and CDR2 YSYEKL. Unmatched junction bases numbered 8, after V lost 0 bases and J lost 9 bases. The CDR3 loop spans 16 amino acids. The CDR3 reads CASSQDLSSGSSEQFF. As DNA, the CDR3 is TGCGCCAGCAGCCAAGATTTGTCTAGCGGGAGCAGTGAGCAGTTCTTC.

J is TRBJ1-1 and V is TRBV5-1, with 7 bases identical to TRBD1. The V segment lost 6 bases and the J segment 3 bases; nucleotides outside the gene matches: 5. Germline CDR1 and CDR2: SGHRS and YFSETQ. The CDR3 has 13 residues. The CDR3 nucleotides are TGCGCCAGCACCGACACAGGGGACACTGAAGCTTTCTTT. Its protein product is CASTDTGDTEAFF.

The chain links TRBV11-3 to TRBJ2-5, with 10 bases aligning to TRBD2. This CDR3 is built from 17 residues. The V gene end was trimmed by 0 bases and the J gene end by 5 bases; junction bases not matched to a gene: 9. Per germline, CDR1 SGHNT and CDR2 YENEEA. CDR3 sequence: CASSLDRASGSLETQYF. The DNA of the CDR3 is TGTGCCAGCAGCTTAGATCGCGCTAGCGGGAGTCTGGAGACCCAGTACTTC.

V gene TRBV9 combines with J gene TRBJ1-1; D gene ambiguous. Trimming cost V 0 bases and J 4 bases, with 10 bases left between them. In germline, CDR1 is SGDLS, CDR2 YYNGEE. CDR3 length: 14 amino acids. This CDR3 is CASSVGEVATEAFF. For the CDR3, the DNA is TGTGCCAGCAGCGTAGGGGAGGTGGCCACTGAAGCTTTCTTT.

This chain links TRBV15 with TRBJ1-2, with 7 positions matching TRBD1. Germline V gene sequence: CDR1 LNHNV, CDR2 YYDKDF (reference sequence). After removal of 4 bases from V and 4 bases from J, the junction contained 0 bases not matched to a gene. This CDR3 spans 12 amino acids. DNA of the CDR3: TGTGCCACCAGCACAGGGGGCTATGGCTACACCTTC. It specifies CATSTGGYGYTF. Full variable domain (rest looked up from reference TRBV15 and TRBJ1-2): DAMVIQNPRYQVTQFGKPVTLSCSQTLNHNVMYWYQQKSSQAPKLLFHYYDKDFNNEADTPDNFQSRRPNTSFCFLDIRSPGLGDTAMYLCATSTGGYGYTFGSGTRLTVV.

The J gene is TRBJ1-5, the V gene TRBV7-9, with D maybe TRBD1 (5 bases). The CDR3 has 18 residues. The V gene's germline CDR1 is SEHNR and CDR2 FQNEAQ (reference sequence). V was pared by 1 base and J by 4 bases, with 20 bases between. As DNA, the CDR3 is TGTGCCAGCAGCTTAGGGTGGGGAGGGGAAGGAGCTAATCAGCCCCAGCATTTT. This sequence encodes CASSLGWGGEGANQPQHF.

The chain links TRBV4-2 to TRBJ1-1; 8 nucleotides line up with TRBD1. In germline, CDR1 is LGHNA, CDR2 YNFKEQ. V lost 1 base, J lost 6 bases, and 10 bases stayed unmatched. CDR3 length: 16 amino acids. Here the CDR3 reads CASSQAGSGGAAEAFF. The CDR3 nucleotides are TGTGCCAGCAGCCAAGCGGGCTCAGGGGGCGCGGCTGAAGCTTTCTTT.

This rearrangement joins TRBV6-5 to TRBJ2-5; tentatively, D is TRBD2 (6 bases). Germline V gene lookup returns CDR1 MNHEY and CDR2 SVGAGI. V lost 2 bases and J 7 bases, leaving 17 bases between the germline ends. This CDR3 has 15 residues. The CDR3 here is CASSYQGLGGVTQYF. For the CDR3, the DNA is TGTGCCAGCAGTTACCAGGGACTCGGAGGAGTGACCCAGTACTTC.

V gene TRBV6-1 combines with J gene TRBJ1-2; a possible D gene is TRBD1 (5 bases). The CDR3 spans 14 residues. The ends were cut back, 4 bases at V and 3 bases at J, with 12 bases in the middle. The germline V gene has CDR1 MNHNS and CDR2 SASEGT. The CDR3 bases are TGTGCCAGCAGTGTAGTTTCAGGGTACTATGGCTACACCTTC. As protein: CASSVVSGYYGYTF.

The rearrangement uses TRBV7-8 and TRBJ2-3; maybe TRBD2 (6 bases). Germline V gene lookup returns CDR1 SGHVS and CDR2 FQNEAQ. Deletions cut 4 bases from V and 4 bases from J, with 21 bases between. This CDR3 is built from 17 residues. As DNA, the CDR3 is TGTGCCAGCAGCTCCCACGGGAGAGTAGCGACTGCAGATACGCAGTATTTT. It codes for CASSSHGRVATADTQYF.

The chain recombines TRBV20-1 with TRBJ1-3; D uncertain. The germline V gene encodes CDR1 DFQATT and CDR2 SNEGSKA (reference sequence). V lost 3 bases, J lost 4 bases, and 4 bases lay in between. This CDR3 is 11 amino acids long. The CDR3 here is CSARRGNTIYF. Written as DNA, the CDR3 is TGCAGTGCTAGGCGCGGAAACACCATATATTTT.

CDR3 sequence: CASSQRPGGLIDTQYF. CDR3 in DNA: TGCGCCAGCAGCCAAAGGCCAGGAGGGTTGATTGATACGCAGTATTTT. The V call is TRBV4-1, the J call TRBJ2-3; a possible D gene is TRBD2 (6 bases). Germline CDR1 is MGHRA and CDR2 is YSYEKL. The CDR3 totals 16 residues. Deletions cut 2 bases from V and 6 bases from J, with 18 bases between.

The rearrangement links TRBV2 to TRBJ2-7, with 9 bases matching TRBD2. This CDR3 has 15 residues. V shed 3 bases, J shed 2 bases, and the junction held 5 bases outside the gene matches. Germline V gives CDR1 SNHLY, CDR2 FYNNEI. As DNA, the CDR3 is TGTGCCAGCAGTGAGCAGCGGGAGGTCACCTACGAGCAGTACGTC. It is translated as CASSEQREVTYEQYV.

The CDR3: CASTTNRGNYGYTF. The CDR3 nucleotides read TGTGCCAGCACCACTAACCGGGGGAACTATGGCTACACCTTC. V is TRBV28 and J is TRBJ1-2; a weak D match, TRBD1 (5 bases). Germline CDR1 MDHEN, CDR2 SYDVKM. This CDR3 has 14 amino acids. V lost 7 bases and J 2 bases, leaving 14 bases between the germline ends.

The chain has TRBV5-8 and TRBJ1-1; D might be TRBD1 (6 bases). From germline, CDR1 is SGHTS and CDR2 YDEGEE. The CDR3 contains 15 residues. V lost 0 bases and J lost 1, with 10 bases in between. In nucleotides, the CDR3 is TGTGCCAGCAGCTTGGAGGGGACAACGAACACTGAAGCTTTCTTT. Encoded protein: CASSLEGTTNTEAFF.

The CDR3 region is CSARSGSNTEAFF. The CDR3 nucleotides are TGCAGCGCCCGATCGGGATCGAACACTGAAGCTTTCTTT. The chain is built from TRBV29-1 and TRBJ1-1; D is unresolved. The ends were cut back, 7 bases at V and 1 base at J, with 13 bases in the middle. The V gene's germline CDR1 is SQVTM and CDR2 ANQGSEA. The CDR3 sequence is 13 residues long. The entire variable domain, with the rest obtained from reference TRBV29-1 and TRBJ1-1, is as follows: SAVISQKPSRDICQRGTSLTIQCQVDSQVTMMFWYRQQPGQSLTLIATANQGSEATYESGFVIDKFPISRPNLTFSTLTVSNMSPEDSSIYLCSARSGSNTEAFFGQGTRLTVV.

This sequence joins TRBV27 and TRBJ2-7, with 9 positions matching TRBD2. Germline CDR1 MNHEY, CDR2 SMNVEV (reference sequence). The CDR3 is 12 amino acids. In nucleotides, the CDR3 is TGTGCCAGCCGTCCGGGCGGGGGGGCCTTGCACGTC. It encodes CASRPGGGALHV.

The V gene is TRBV23-1, the J gene TRBJ1-1; D remains unclear. TRBV23-1 is flagged as an ORF with uncertain function. Trimming took off 11 bases at V and 8 bases at J, with 9 bases between the two ends. The CDR3 runs to 9 residues. The CDR3 DNA reads TGCGCCCGGCGCGGGGAAGCTTTCTTT. This gives the protein CARRGEAFF.

The chain employs TRBV10-2 and TRBJ2-2; 7 bases agree with TRBD2. J lost 7 bases, V lost 6 bases, and 8 bases had no gene match. The CDR3 totals 14 residues. From germline, CDR1 is WSHSY and CDR2 SAAADI. The CDR3 loop reads CASRGEGIGGELFF. CDR3 bases: TGCGCCAGCAGAGGGGAGGGAATTGGCGGGGAGCTGTTTTTT.

The rearrangement joins TRBV5-1 to TRBJ2-3; TRBD2 matches at 16 bases. Germline CDR1 is SGHRS and CDR2 is YFSETQ. V trimming: 0 bases; J trimming: 9 bases; junction bases outside the gene matches: 10. This CDR3 has 18 residues. Here the CDR3 reads CASSLAPGLAGGRETQYF. CDR3 bases: TGCGCCAGCAGCTTGGCCCCGGGACTAGCGGGAGGGAGAGAGACGCAGTATTTT.

The V call is TRBV6-1, the J call TRBJ1-5; D not resolved. Germline V gene lookup returns CDR1 MNHNS and CDR2 SASEGT. CDR3 size: 14 residues. The V end was cut by 1 base, the J end by 2 bases, with 6 bases between. The CDR3 sequence: CASSEDFGNQPQHF. For the CDR3, the DNA is TGTGCCAGCAGTGAAGATTTCGGCAATCAGCCCCAGCATTTT.

The rearrangement uses TRBV6-5 and TRBJ1-2; the D gene is possibly TRBD1 (5 bases). CDR1 and CDR2 from the germline V gene are MNHEY and SVGAGI. The length of the CDR3 is 15 residues. Deletions cut 5 bases from V and 0 bases from J, with 13 bases between. The CDR3 protein is CASSPLGGTNYGYTF. CDR3 DNA: TGTGCCAGCAGTCCCCTCGGGGGGACTAACTATGGCTACACCTTC.

This clone was observed a single time. V usage is TRBV11-3 and J usage is TRBJ2-4, with D perhaps matching TRBD2 (6 bases). The germline V gene has CDR1 SGHNT and CDR2 YENEEA. V was pared by 4 bases and J by 0 bases, with 13 bases between. CDR3 length equals 16 residues. As DNA, the CDR3 is TGTGCCAGCAGCTACCCGGCGGGGATAGCCAAAAACATTCAGTACTTC. Protein sequence: CASSYPAGIAKNIQYF.

CDR3: CAWSVGRSNQPQHF. The DNA of the CDR3 is TGTGCCTGGAGTGTTGGCAGGAGCAATCAGCCCCAGCATTTT. The chain joins TRBV30 to TRBJ1-5; D is unclear. This CDR3 has 14 residues. CDR1 is GTSNPN and CDR2 is SVGIG in the germline V gene (reference sequence). Trimming took 0 bases from V and 1 from J, leaving 7 bases between them.

The CDR3 DNA is TGTGCCAGCAGCTTAGATCTAGTGGACTACGAGCAGTACGTC. Residues: CASSLDLVDYEQYV. The chain employs TRBV5-5 and TRBJ2-7, with D uncertain. Trimming removed 2 bases at V and 3 bases at J, with 12 bases between. Germline CDR1 reads SGHKS; CDR2 reads YYEKEE (reference sequence). The CDR3 runs 14 residues.

The rearrangement links TRBV6-1 to TRBJ1-2; D call uncertain. Trimming pared 2 bases from V and 0 bases from J, leaving 10 bases between. In germline, CDR1 is MNHNS, CDR2 SASEGT. The CDR3 contains 15 residues. This CDR3 is CASSEPITANYGYTF. The CDR3, as DNA: TGTGCCAGCAGTGAACCAATAACAGCTAACTATGGCTACACCTTC.

The chain recombines TRBV15 with TRBJ2-3, with 8 nucleotides matching TRBD2. Looked up from germline, CDR1 is LNHNV and CDR2 is YYDKDF (reference sequence). This CDR3 has 16 amino acids. With V trimmed by 4 bases and J by 2 bases, 8 bases remained unmatched. Here the CDR3 reads CATSILRRGATDTQYF. Written as DNA, the CDR3 is TGTGCCACCAGCATTCTGAGGCGGGGGGCCACAGATACGCAGTATTTT.